This T cell receptor beta chain was identified in a study of shared T cell receptors in the human thymus. With 5 bases removed from V and 3 bases from J, the gap between germline ends came to 7 bases. The germline V gene encodes CDR1 MNHEY and CDR2 SMNVEV (reference sequence). The CDR3 extends over 12 amino acids. This clone appeared once. Clones were sequenced by immunoSEQ multiplex PCR, and TCRdb holds only the in-frame ones, with some missing. The sample includes under 450,000 clones, roughly 94% seen only once; the top ten take approximately 0.02%. Sequencing input: thymocytes. The receptor was isolated from a human donor. The genes are TRBV27 and TRBJ1-2; no clear D. CDR3: CASSRHYYGYTF. CDR3 nucleotide sequence: TGTGCCAGCAGTAGACACTACTATGGCTACACCTTC.